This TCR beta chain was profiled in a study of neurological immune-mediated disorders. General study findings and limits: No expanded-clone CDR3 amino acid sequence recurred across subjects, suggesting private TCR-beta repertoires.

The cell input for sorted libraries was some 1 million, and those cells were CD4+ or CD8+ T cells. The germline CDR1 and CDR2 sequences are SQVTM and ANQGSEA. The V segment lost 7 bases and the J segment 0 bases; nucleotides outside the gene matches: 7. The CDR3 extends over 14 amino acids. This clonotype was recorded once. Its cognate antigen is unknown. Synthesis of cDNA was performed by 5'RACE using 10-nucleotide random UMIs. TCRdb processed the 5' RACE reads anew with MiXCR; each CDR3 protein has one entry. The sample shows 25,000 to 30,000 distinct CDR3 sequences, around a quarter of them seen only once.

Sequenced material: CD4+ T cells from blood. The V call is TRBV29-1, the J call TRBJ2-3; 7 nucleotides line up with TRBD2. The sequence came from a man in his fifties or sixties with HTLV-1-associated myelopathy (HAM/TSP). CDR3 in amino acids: CSGSRDYSTDTQYF. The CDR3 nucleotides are TGCAGCGGTAGCCGGGACTACAGCACAGATACGCAGTATTTT.